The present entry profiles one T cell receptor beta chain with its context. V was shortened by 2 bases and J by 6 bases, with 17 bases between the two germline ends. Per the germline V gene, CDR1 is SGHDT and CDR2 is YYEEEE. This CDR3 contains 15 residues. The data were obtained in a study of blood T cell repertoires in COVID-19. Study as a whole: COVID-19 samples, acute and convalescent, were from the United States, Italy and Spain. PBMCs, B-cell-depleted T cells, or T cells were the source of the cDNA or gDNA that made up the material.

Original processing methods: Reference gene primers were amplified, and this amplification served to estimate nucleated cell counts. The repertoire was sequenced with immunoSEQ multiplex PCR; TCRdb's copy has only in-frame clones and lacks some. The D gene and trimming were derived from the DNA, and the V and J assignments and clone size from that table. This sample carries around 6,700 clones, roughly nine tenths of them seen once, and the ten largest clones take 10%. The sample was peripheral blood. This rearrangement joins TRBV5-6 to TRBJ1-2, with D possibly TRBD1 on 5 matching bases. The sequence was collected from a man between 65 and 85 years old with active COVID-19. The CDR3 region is CASSLWYRRGDGYTF. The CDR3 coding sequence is TGTGCCAGCAGCTTATGGTACAGGAGGGGCGATGGCTACACCTTC.